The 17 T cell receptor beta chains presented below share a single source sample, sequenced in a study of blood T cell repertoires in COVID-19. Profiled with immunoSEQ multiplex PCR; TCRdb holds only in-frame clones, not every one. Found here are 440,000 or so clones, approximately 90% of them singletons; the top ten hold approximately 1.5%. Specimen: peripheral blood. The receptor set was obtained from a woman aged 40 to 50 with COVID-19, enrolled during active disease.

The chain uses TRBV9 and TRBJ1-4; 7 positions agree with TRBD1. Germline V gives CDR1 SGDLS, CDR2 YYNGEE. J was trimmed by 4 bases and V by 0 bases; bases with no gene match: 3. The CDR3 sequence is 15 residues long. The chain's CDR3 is CASSVGGDSNEKLFF. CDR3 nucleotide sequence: TGTGCCAGCAGCGTAGGAGGGGACAGTAATGAAAAACTGTTTTTT.

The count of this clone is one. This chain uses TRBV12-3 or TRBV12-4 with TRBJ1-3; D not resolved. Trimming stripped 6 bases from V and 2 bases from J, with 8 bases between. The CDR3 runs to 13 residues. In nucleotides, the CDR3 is TGTGCCAGCAGCCCTATCCCTGGAAACACCATATATTTT. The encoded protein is CASSPIPGNTIYF.

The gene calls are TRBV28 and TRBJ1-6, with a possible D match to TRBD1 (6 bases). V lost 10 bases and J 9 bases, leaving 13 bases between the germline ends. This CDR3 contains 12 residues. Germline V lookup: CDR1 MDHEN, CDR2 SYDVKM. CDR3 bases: TGTGCCACCTACAGGGCCGCTTCACCCCTCCACTTT. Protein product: CATYRAASPLHF.

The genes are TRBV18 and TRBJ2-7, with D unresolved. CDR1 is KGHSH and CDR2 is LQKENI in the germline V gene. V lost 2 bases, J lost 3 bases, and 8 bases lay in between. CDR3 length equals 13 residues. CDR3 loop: CASSPRGFYEQYF. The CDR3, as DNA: TGTGCCAGCTCACCAAGAGGTTTCTACGAGCAGTACTTC.

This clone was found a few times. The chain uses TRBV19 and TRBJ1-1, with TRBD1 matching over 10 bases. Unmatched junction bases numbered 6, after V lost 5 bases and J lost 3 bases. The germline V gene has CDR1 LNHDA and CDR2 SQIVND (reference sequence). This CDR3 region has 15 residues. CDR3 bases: TGTGCCAGTAGTTGGGACAGGGGTGGGTACACTGAAGCTTTCTTT. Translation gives CASSWDRGGYTEAFF.

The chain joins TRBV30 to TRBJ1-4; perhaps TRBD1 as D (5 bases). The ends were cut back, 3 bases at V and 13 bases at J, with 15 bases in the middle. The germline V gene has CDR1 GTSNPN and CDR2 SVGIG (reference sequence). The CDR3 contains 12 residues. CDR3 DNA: TGTGCCTGGAGGATGGGGCAAGCCTCACTGTTTTTT. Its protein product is CAWRMGQASLFF.

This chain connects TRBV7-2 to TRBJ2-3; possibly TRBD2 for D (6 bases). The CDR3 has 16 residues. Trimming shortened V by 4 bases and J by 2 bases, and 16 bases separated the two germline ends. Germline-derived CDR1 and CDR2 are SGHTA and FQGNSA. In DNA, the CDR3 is TGTGCCAGCAGCTGGGGACTCCAAGGCTACACAGATACGCAGTATTTT. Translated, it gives CASSWGLQGYTDTQYF. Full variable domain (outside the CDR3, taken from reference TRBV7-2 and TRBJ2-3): GAGVSQSPSNKVTEKGKDVELRCDPISGHTALYWYRQSLGQGLEFLIYFQGNSAPDKSGLPSDRFSAERTGGSVSTLTIQRTQQEDSAVYLCASSWGLQGYTDTQYFGPGTRLTVL.

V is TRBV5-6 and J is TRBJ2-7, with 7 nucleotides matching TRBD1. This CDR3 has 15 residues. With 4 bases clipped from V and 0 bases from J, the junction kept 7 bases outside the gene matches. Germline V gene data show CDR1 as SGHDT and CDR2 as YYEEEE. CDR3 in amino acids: CASSPVQGSSYEQYF. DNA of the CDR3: TGTGCCAGCAGCCCCGTACAGGGGAGCTCCTACGAGCAGTACTTC.

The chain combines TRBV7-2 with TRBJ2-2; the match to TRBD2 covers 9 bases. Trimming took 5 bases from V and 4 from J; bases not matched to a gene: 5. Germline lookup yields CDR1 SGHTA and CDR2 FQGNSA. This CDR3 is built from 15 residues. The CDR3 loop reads CASSPIAGATGELFF. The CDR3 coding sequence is TGTGCCAGCAGCCCCATAGCGGGAGCCACCGGGGAGCTGTTTTTT.

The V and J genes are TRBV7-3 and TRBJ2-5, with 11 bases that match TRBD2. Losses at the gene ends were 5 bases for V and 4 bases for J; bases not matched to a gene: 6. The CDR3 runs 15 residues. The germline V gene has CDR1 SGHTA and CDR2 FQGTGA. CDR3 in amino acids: CASSPTGLAGETQYF. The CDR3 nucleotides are TGTGCCAGCAGCCCAACTGGACTAGCGGGAGAGACCCAGTACTTC.

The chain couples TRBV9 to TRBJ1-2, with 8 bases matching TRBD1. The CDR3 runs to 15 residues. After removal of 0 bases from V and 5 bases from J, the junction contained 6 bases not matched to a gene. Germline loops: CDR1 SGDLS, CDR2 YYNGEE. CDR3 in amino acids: CASSVDPNRGYGYTF. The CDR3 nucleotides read TGTGCCAGCAGCGTAGACCCTAACAGGGGGTATGGCTACACCTTC.

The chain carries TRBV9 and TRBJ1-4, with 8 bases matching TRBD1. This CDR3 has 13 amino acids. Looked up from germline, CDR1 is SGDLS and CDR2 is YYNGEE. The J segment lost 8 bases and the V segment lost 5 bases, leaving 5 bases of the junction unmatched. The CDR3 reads CASSVRTGEKLFF. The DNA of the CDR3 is TGTGCCAGCAGTGTCAGGACAGGGGAAAAACTGTTTTTT.

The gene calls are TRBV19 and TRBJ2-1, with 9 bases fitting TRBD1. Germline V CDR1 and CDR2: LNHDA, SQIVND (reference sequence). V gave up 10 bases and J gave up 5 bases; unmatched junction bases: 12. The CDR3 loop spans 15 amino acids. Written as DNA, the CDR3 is TGTGCCACCCAAGGGGGACAGGGTATTCACAATGAGCAGTTCTTC. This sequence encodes CATQGGQGIHNEQFF.

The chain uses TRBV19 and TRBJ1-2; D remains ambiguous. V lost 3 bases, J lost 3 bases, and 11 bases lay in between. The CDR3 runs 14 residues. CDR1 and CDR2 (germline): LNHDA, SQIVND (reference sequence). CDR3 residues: CASSIPGADYGYTF. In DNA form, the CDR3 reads TGTGCCAGTAGTATCCCGGGTGCGGACTATGGCTACACCTTC.

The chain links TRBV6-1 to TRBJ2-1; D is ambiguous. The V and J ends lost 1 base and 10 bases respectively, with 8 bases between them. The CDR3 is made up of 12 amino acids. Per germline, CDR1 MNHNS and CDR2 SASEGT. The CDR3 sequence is CASSEGRREQFF. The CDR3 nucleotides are TGTGCCAGCAGTGAAGGACGGCGGGAGCAGTTCTTC.

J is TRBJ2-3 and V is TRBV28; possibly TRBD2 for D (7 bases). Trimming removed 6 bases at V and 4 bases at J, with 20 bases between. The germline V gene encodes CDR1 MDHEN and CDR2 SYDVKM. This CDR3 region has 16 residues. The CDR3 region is CASSGTSEGGPDTQYF. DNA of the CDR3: TGTGCCAGCAGCGGTACTAGCGAGGGGGGACCAGATACGCAGTATTTT.

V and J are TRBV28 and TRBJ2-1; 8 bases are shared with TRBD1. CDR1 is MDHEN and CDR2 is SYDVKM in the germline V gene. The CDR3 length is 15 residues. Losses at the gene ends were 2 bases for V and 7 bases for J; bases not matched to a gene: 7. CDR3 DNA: TGTGCCAGCAGTTTACCCTTGACAGGGGAAAATGAGCAGTTCTTC. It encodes CASSLPLTGENEQFF.